These T cell receptor beta chains were read from a single sample in a study of Ad26.COV2.S vaccination and SARS-CoV-2 variants. Here immunoSEQ multiplex PCR was the method, and the copy in TCRdb shows in-frame clones only, minus some. The sample gives a few hundred thousand clones, approximately 87% of which show up once; 3.6% is in the top ten. This specimen was peripheral blood, taken in a trial of Ad26.COV2.S vaccine versus placebo. These receptors originate from a person between 18 and 60 years old who received the Ad26.COV2.S COVID-19 vaccine or a placebo. Both conserved end residues are part of each CDR3. The D gene is left open where the match is weak. Only some rows state a clone size, as once, few, many or a class for expanded clones.

NA	NA	TRBV7-6	TRBJ1-4	TGTGCCAGCAGCCCTATAGGGTCGGAAAAACTGTTTTTT	CASSPIGSEKLFF
NA	TRBD1	TRBV5-1	TRBJ2-7	TGCGCCAGCAGCTATACCGGGACAGGGGCTAACGAGCAGTACTTC	CASSYTGTGANEQYF
NA	TRBD2	TRBV18	TRBJ2-2	TGTGCCAGCTCACCTGCGAGGGGAGCGGGGGCCCACGAGCTGTTTTTT	CASSPARGAGAHELFF
once	NA	TRBV5-6	TRBJ1-4	TGTGCCAGCAGCTTGGGTTTGGGTGAAAAACTGTTTTTT	CASSLGLGEKLFF
NA	NA	TRBV15	TRBJ2-2	TGTGCCACCAGCGTGCCGGGAGTGGCCGGGGAGCTGTTTTTT	CATSVPGVAGELFF
NA	NA	TRBV28	TRBJ1-6	TGTGCCACAAAAATGAATTCACCCCTCCACTTT	CATKMNSPLHF
NA	NA	TRBV19	TRBJ2-7	TGTGCCAGTAGTGGCAACGCCTACGAGCAGTACTTC	CASSGNAYEQYF
NA	NA	TRBV4-2	TRBJ1-3	TGTGCCAGCAGCCAAGGACTTTCGATGGGTGGAAACACCATATATTTT	CASSQGLSMGGNTIYF
once	TRBD1	TRBV5-4	TRBJ1-3	TGTGCCAGCAGCTTGTCCGGACAGGGGGTAAAAAACACCATATATTTT	CASSLSGQGVKNTIYF
NA	TRBD1	TRBV30	TRBJ1-2	TGTGCCTGGAGCACCGGGACAGGGGATGGCTACACCTTC	CAWSTGTGDGYTF
NA	NA	TRBV11-2	TRBJ2-4	TGTGCCAGCAGCCCACCGGGCAAAAACATTCAGTACTTC	CASSPPGKNIQYF
NA	NA	TRBV19	TRBJ1-4	TGTGCCAGTAGTAAAGAGCAGTTTGAGGAAAAACTGTTTTTT	CASSKEQFEEKLFF
NA	NA	TRBV24-1	TRBJ1-2	TGTGCCACCAGTGATTTTTCGGGGGGTGGTTCCTATGGCTACACCTTC	CATSDFSGGGSYGYTF
NA	NA	TRBV27	TRBJ2-1	TGTGCCAGCAGTCGAAAGGGGAACTACTACAATGAGCAGTTCTTC	CASSRKGNYYNEQFF
NA	NA	TRBV5-1	TRBJ1-1	TGCGCCAGCAGCCGGGACCCTATGAACACTGAAGCTTTCTTT	CASSRDPMNTEAFF
NA	TRBD2	TRBV11-2	TRBJ2-1	TGTGCCAGCAGCACCGGTCGGGGGGTCTACAATGAGCAGTTCTTC	CASSTGRGVYNEQFF
NA	TRBD2	TRBV4-1	TRBJ2-1	TGCGCCAGCAGCCGAGGACTAGCGGGGTCCAATGAGCAGTTCTTC	CASSRGLAGSNEQFF
NA	NA	TRBV18	TRBJ1-2	TGTGCCAGCTCACAGGGTTTCGACTATGGCTACACCTTC	CASSQGFDYGYTF
NA	TRBD1	TRBV4-1	TRBJ2-7	TGCGCCAGCAGCCAAGTTGCAGGGGGCTACGAATACGAGCAGTACTTC	CASSQVAGGYEYEQYF
NA	NA	TRBV6-5	TRBJ1-2	TGTGCCAGCAGTTATCTCCCCCAGACCTATGGCTACACCTTC	CASSYLPQTYGYTF
NA	TRBD1	TRBV2	TRBJ2-7	TGTGCCAGCAGTGCCTGGGGACAGGGCTACGAGCAGTACTTC	CASSAWGQGYEQYF
NA	NA	TRBV13	TRBJ1-2	TGTGCCAGCAGCTTAAGTGGTGCGGGGCCCCAATTCGATGGCTACACCTTC	CASSLSGAGPQFDGYTF
once	NA	TRBV3-1/TRBV3-2	TRBJ2-5	TGTGCCAGCAGCGATTATGCTAAGCCGGGGAGAGAGACCCAGTACTTC	CASSDYAKPGRETQYF
NA	NA	TRBV7-2	TRBJ2-7	TGTGCCAGCAGCTTAACGGACCTCTACGAGCAGTACTTC	CASSLTDLYEQYF
NA	NA	TRBV7-9	TRBJ2-3	TGTGCCACGGCAGGACTCACAGATACGCAGTATTTT	CATAGLTDTQYF
NA	NA	TRBV5-5	TRBJ2-2	TGTGCCAGCAGTGGGGGCAGGGGCGCGAACACCGGGGAGCTGTTTTTT	CASSGGRGANTGELFF
NA	TRBD1	TRBV12-3/TRBV12-4	TRBJ2-7	TGTGCCAGCAGCCGGACAGGGGATCCCCAGTACTTC	CASSRTGDPQYF
once	NA	TRBV11-3	TRBJ2-4	TGTGCCAGCAGCTTAGAGGGAAACATTCAGTACTTC	CASSLEGNIQYF
NA	NA	TRBV4-1	TRBJ2-7	TGCGCCAGCAGCCAAAAGGAGAGTGACTACGAGCAGTACTTC	CASSQKESDYEQYF
NA	TRBD2	TRBV19	TRBJ2-1	TGTGCCAGTCTAAAGGCGGGGGATGAGCAGTTCTTC	CASLKAGDEQFF
NA	NA	TRBV27	TRBJ2-7	TGTGCCAGCAGTTTAAGGGGGTCCCGCCTCTACGAGCAGTACTTC	CASSLRGSRLYEQYF
NA	NA	TRBV12-3/TRBV12-4	TRBJ2-1	TGTGCCAGCAGCCGTCAAGTTGGCAATGAGCAGTTCTTC	CASSRQVGNEQFF
once	TRBD1	TRBV11-3	TRBJ1-1	TGTGCCAGCAGCTCTTCAGGGGGCAACACTGAAGCTTTCTTT	CASSSSGGNTEAFF
NA	NA	TRBV19	TRBJ2-3	TGTGCCAGTAGTATCGGGACAACGAGGACAGATACGCAGTATTTT	CASSIGTTRTDTQYF
NA	TRBD2	TRBV7-2	TRBJ2-1	TGTGCCAGCAGCTTAGATGGGACTAGCGATGAGCAGTTCTTC	CASSLDGTSDEQFF
few	NA	TRBV9	TRBJ1-2	TGTGCCAGCAGCGTAGAGGAAAGCTTCGGCTATGGCTACACCTTC	CASSVEESFGYGYTF
NA	TRBD2	TRBV15	TRBJ2-5	TGTGCCACCAGCAGAGATTCGGGGGGTGGTGAGACCCAGTACTTC	CATSRDSGGGETQYF
NA	NA	TRBV19	TRBJ1-5	TGTGCCAGTAGTATGACAAGCGTTAGCAATCAGCCCCAGCATTTT	CASSMTSVSNQPQHF
NA	NA	TRBV30	TRBJ1-6	TGTGCCTTCAATTCACCCCTCCACTTT	CAFNSPLHF
NA	NA	TRBV7-8	TRBJ2-7	TGTGCCAGCAGCTTCGCCCAGAGGCCCCGCGACGAGCAGTACTTC	CASSFAQRPRDEQYF
NA	TRBD1	TRBV6-6	TRBJ2-7	TGTGCCAGCAGAGCCGGGACAGGGGGCATCTACGAGCAGTACTTC	CASRAGTGGIYEQYF
few	NA	TRBV9	TRBJ2-2	TGTGCCAGCAGCACAAGTGGGTACACCGGGGAGCTGTTTTTT	CASSTSGYTGELFF
NA	NA	TRBV27	TRBJ1-2	TGTGCCAGCAGTCCCCGTACCAACTATGGCTACACCTTC	CASSPRTNYGYTF
NA	NA	TRBV19	TRBJ2-2	TGTGCCAGTAACCCCTGGCAGGGGGGAAACACCGGGGAGCTGTTTTTT	CASNPWQGGNTGELFF
once	NA	TRBV3-1/TRBV3-2	TRBJ1-1	TGTGCCAGCAGCCGGATACAGACTGAAGCTTTCTTT	CASSRIQTEAFF
NA	TRBD2	TRBV7-6	TRBJ2-5	TGTGCCAGCAGCTTACTTACCGGGCGGGGGGTTCAGGAGACCCAGTACTTC	CASSLLTGRGVQETQYF
NA	TRBD2	TRBV28	TRBJ2-7	TGTGCCAGCCTCCTCCCGGGGGGCGAGCAGTACTTC	CASLLPGGEQYF
NA	TRBD1	TRBV7-9	TRBJ2-7	TGTGCCAGCAGCTTACCCCGGGACAGGGGAGGGTACGAGCAGTACTTC	CASSLPRDRGGYEQYF
NA	TRBD2	TRBV2	TRBJ2-7	TGTGCCAGCAGTAAACGACTAGCTGCCTACGAGCAGTACTTC	CASSKRLAAYEQYF
NA	NA	TRBV30	TRBJ2-7	TGTGCCTGGAGTAACCTAAACAGGGCCTCCTACGAGCAGTACTTC	CAWSNLNRASYEQYF
NA	NA	TRBV9	TRBJ1-3	TGTGCCAGCAGCGTCAGCCCCGACTCTGGAAACACCATATATTTT	CASSVSPDSGNTIYF